This T cell receptor beta chain emerged from a study of beta chain features in type 1 diabetes. Overall study context: Cell yields, gender and age were similar in healthy donors and patients. Study findings and constraints: Any HLA effect on TCRB rearrangement was left unresolved by small sub-analyses.

Sorted populations all had greater than 95% purity. In this sample, this clone turned up once. The target antigen is unknown. Other DNA sequences in the same sample also yield this CDR3. The length of the CDR3 is 11 residues. The V end lost 2 bases, the J end lost 6 bases, and 4 bases lay between the germline ends. Germline loops: CDR1 SGDLS, CDR2 YYNGEE. Reverse transcribing all isolated RNA meant expressed TCRB transcripts were sequenced. Generated by immunoSEQ multiplex PCR, the TCRdb table keeps only in-frame clones and is missing some. The sample lists around 430,000 clones, approximately 30% occurring once.

This TCR came from a man younger than 30 in good health. The chain carries TRBV9 and TRBJ2-3; no reliable D call. The sequencing sample was made of naive CD4+ T cells from blood. Here the CDR3 DNA reads TGTGCCAGCAGCGTCGGGGATACGCAGTATTTT. This codes for CASSVGDTQYF. Supplemented by reference TRBV9 and TRBJ2-3, the full variable domain reads DSGVTQTPKHLITATGQRVTLRCSPRSGDLSVYWYQQSLDQGLQFLIQYYNGEERAKGNILERFSAQQFPDLHSELNLSSLELGDSALYFCASSVGDTQYFGPGTRLTVL.